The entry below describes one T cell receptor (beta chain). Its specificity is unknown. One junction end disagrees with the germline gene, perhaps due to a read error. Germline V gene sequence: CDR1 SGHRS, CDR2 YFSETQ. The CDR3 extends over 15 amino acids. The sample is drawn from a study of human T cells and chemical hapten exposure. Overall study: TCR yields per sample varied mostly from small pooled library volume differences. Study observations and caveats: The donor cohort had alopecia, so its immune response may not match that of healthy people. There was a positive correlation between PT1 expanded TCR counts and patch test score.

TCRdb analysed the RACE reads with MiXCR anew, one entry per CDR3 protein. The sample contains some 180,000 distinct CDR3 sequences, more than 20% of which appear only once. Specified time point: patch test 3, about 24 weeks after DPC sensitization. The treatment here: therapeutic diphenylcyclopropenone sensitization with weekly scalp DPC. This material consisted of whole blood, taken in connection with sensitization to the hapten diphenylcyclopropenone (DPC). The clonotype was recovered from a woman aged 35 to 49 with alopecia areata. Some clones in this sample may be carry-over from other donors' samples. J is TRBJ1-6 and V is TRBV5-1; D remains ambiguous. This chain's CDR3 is CASSNTGSTSSPLNF. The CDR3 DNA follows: TGCGCCAGCAGCAACACCGGGTCAACGAGCTCACCCCTCAACTTT.